What follows are 17 T cell receptor beta chains derived from one specimen sequenced in a study of T cell responses to AZD1222 COVID-19 vaccine (TCRdb year 2021). Library creation used the immunoSEQ multiplex PCR assay. Drawn from immuneACCESS, this table holds only the in-frame rearrangements with V and J called that TCRdb kept. Clones are partly lost; checked studies trace under half to an unresolved V gene and leave the rest unexplained. The sample table records 72,000 or so clones; 90% of these occur just once. The ten biggest clones cover 4.2% of the sample. Per the publication, the time point label means: baseline before first vaccination. The specimen was peripheral blood, collected on day 0 of AZD1222 vaccination. These receptors originate from an adult in good health.

This sequence joins TRBV10-2 and TRBJ1-2; no reliable D call. Germline loops: CDR1 WSHSY, CDR2 SAAADI. This CDR3 has 13 residues. The V and J ends lost 5 bases and 2 bases respectively, with 9 bases between them. The CDR3 loop reads CASSPDVNYGYTF. In DNA form, the CDR3 reads TGCGCCAGCAGTCCGGACGTAAACTATGGCTACACCTTC.

This sequence joins TRBV27 and TRBJ2-1, with 9 bases matching TRBD2. Germline CDR1 and CDR2: MNHEY and SMNVEV (reference sequence). CDR3 length: 13 residues. V lost 7 bases to trimming and J lost 10 bases; unmatched junction nucleotides: 8. The CDR3 sequence: CASNRLAVGEQFF. CDR3 DNA sequence: TGTGCCAGCAATCGACTAGCGGTAGGGGAGCAGTTCTTC.

This chain connects TRBV2 to TRBJ2-1; D call uncertain. There are 11 residues in the CDR3. Looked up from germline, CDR1 is SNHLY and CDR2 is FYNNEI. Trimming left V 6 bases short and J 8 bases short, with 8 bases between. Written as DNA, the CDR3 is TGTGCCAGCAGAGCCGAAGATGAGCAGTTCTTC. It yields the protein CASRAEDEQFF. Looking up the rest from reference TRBV2 and TRBJ2-1 gives the full variable domain: EPEVTQTPSHQVTQMGQEVILRCVPISNHLYFYWYRQILGQKVEFLVSFYNNEISEKSEIFDDQFSVERPDGSNFTLKIRSTKLEDSAMYFCASRAEDEQFFGPGTRLTVL.

The sample holds a few counts of this clone. The chain employs TRBV27 and TRBJ1-4; 7 bases line up with TRBD1. Germline trimming cut 4 bases from V and 8 bases from J; bases unmatched to any gene: 10. The CDR3 has 15 residues. Germline assignment: CDR1 MNHEY and CDR2 SMNVEV (reference sequence). CDR3 region: CASSSTGMFQEKLFF. The CDR3, as DNA: TGTGCCAGCAGTTCGACAGGGATGTTTCAAGAAAAACTGTTTTTT.

J is TRBJ2-7 and V is TRBV21-1; the table's D call, TRBD1, has no DNA check behind it. TRBV21-1 represents a pseudogene. The CDR3 runs 17 residues. The CDR3 spells CASSKAGLGTGAYEQYF. In nucleotides, the CDR3 is TGTGCCAGCAGCAAAGCCGGCCTCGGGACAGGGGCCTACGAGCAGTACTTC.

The rearrangement links TRBV2 to TRBJ2-1; D is unresolved. The CDR3 runs to 15 residues. Germline CDR1 is SNHLY and CDR2 is FYNNEI. The ends were cut back, 8 bases at V and 3 bases at J, with 17 bases in the middle. The CDR3 here is CASEASRAGYNEQFF. CDR3 nucleotides: TGTGCCAGCGAAGCTTCTAGAGCTGGCTACAATGAGCAGTTCTTC. Full variable domain (outside the CDR3, taken from reference TRBV2 and TRBJ2-1): EPEVTQTPSHQVTQMGQEVILRCVPISNHLYFYWYRQILGQKVEFLVSFYNNEISEKSEIFDDQFSVERPDGSNFTLKIRSTKLEDSAMYFCASEASRAGYNEQFFGPGTRLTVL.

This chain links TRBV9 with TRBJ1-2, with D unclear. The CDR3 runs to 14 residues. The V end was cut by 3 bases, the J end by 0 bases, with 9 bases between. The V gene's germline CDR1 is SGDLS and CDR2 YYNGEE. Written as DNA, the CDR3 is TGTGCCAGCAGCGGAGGTCAAGCTAACTATGGCTACACCTTC. This gives the protein CASSGGQANYGYTF. The whole variable domain, remainder taken from reference TRBV9 and TRBJ1-2, is DSGVTQTPKHLITATGQRVTLRCSPRSGDLSVYWYQQSLDQGLQFLIQYYNGEERAKGNILERFSAQQFPDLHSELNLSSLELGDSALYFCASSGGQANYGYTFGSGTRLTVV.

This sequence joins TRBV7-6 and TRBJ2-3; TRBD1 might be the D (7 bases). Germline CDR1 reads SGHVS; CDR2 reads FNYEAQ. The CDR3 contains 16 residues. Deletions cut 5 bases from V and 6 bases from J, with 21 bases between. As DNA, the CDR3 is TGTGCCAGCAGCACAGGGGAGGTTGCTCCCCGGGATACGCAGTATTTT. Translating it yields CASSTGEVAPRDTQYF.

The rearrangement uses TRBV19 and TRBJ1-5; TRBD1 aligns across 9 bases. CDR3 size: 16 residues. J gave up 1 base and V 4 bases, and 5 bases lay outside the gene matches. Germline-derived CDR1 and CDR2 are LNHDA and SQIVND (reference sequence). The CDR3 DNA sequence: TGTGCCAGTAGTACGGGGACAGGGAGCAGCAATCAGCCCCAGCATTTT. Amino acids: CASSTGTGSSNQPQHF.

The chain has TRBV7-9 and TRBJ1-1; D unclear. Germline lookup yields CDR1 SEHNR and CDR2 FQNEAQ (reference sequence). V lost 6 bases and J 3 bases, leaving 8 bases between the germline ends. CDR3 length: 12 residues. The CDR3 protein is CASRGFDTEAFF. The DNA for the CDR3 is TGTGCCAGCAGGGGTTTTGACACTGAAGCTTTCTTT.

The chain employs TRBV19 and TRBJ1-6; 7 bases line up with TRBD1. The CDR3 loop spans 14 amino acids. The germline V gene encodes CDR1 LNHDA and CDR2 SQIVND (reference sequence). Trimming took 5 bases from V and 12 from J; bases not matched to a gene: 10. CDR3: CASSFSDREGPLHF. The CDR3 DNA follows: TGTGCCAGTAGTTTTTCTGACAGGGAGGGACCCCTCCACTTT.

The CDR3 reads CASSTSSWGDLYGYTF. The CDR3 nucleotides read TGTGCCAGCAGCACCTCAAGCTGGGGGGACCTCTATGGCTACACCTTC. The chain has TRBV28 and TRBJ1-2; a possible D gene is TRBD1 (5 bases). This CDR3 region has 16 residues. Germline-derived CDR1 and CDR2 are MDHEN and SYDVKM. V shed 6 bases and J shed 4 bases, with 21 bases lying between them.

The J gene is TRBJ2-3, the V gene TRBV4-3; unclear D gene. The germline V and J ends were trimmed by 1 base and 2 bases, with 10 bases remaining between them. The germline V gene has CDR1 LGHNA and CDR2 YSLEER. The length of the CDR3 is 15 residues. In DNA form, the CDR3 reads TGCGCCAGCAGCCAAGGGGTTGGTCACACAGATACGCAGTATTTT. Translated, it gives CASSQGVGHTDTQYF.

The CDR3 sequence: CASSTTSITEQYF. Written as DNA, the CDR3 is TGTGCCAGCAGCACGACTAGTATCACCGAGCAGTACTTC. This chain connects TRBV7-3 to TRBJ2-7; maybe TRBD2 (6 bases). V shed 5 bases and J shed 6 bases, with 14 bases lying between them. Germline V gene sequence: CDR1 SGHTA, CDR2 FQGTGA. This CDR3 is 13 amino acids long.

The chain employs TRBV19 and TRBJ1-2; D is unclear. The CDR3 has 12 amino acids. Trimming took off 1 base at V and 8 bases at J, with 8 bases between the two ends. Per the germline V gene, CDR1 is LNHDA and CDR2 is SQIVND (reference sequence). The CDR3 region has the DNA TGTGCCAGTAGTATAGGATACGGGGGCTACACCTTC. The encoded protein is CASSIGYGGYTF.

This sequence joins TRBV7-3 and TRBJ2-5; 7 bases match TRBD2. V was clipped by 4 bases and J by 5 bases; unmatched bases: 10. Germline CDR1 is SGHTA and CDR2 is FQGTGA. CDR3 length: 15 residues. CDR3 loop: CASSSSTAAGETQYF. CDR3 in DNA: TGTGCCAGCAGCTCCTCGACTGCAGCGGGGGAGACCCAGTACTTC.

Of note for this clone: Germline and junction disagree at one end, which may indicate a read error. The rearrangement joins TRBV11-3 to TRBJ2-7; weak D call: TRBD2 (6 bases). The length of the CDR3 is 14 residues. Germline V gene sequence: CDR1 SGHNT, CDR2 YENEEA. As DNA, the CDR3 is TGTGCCAGCAGCTCACCCGTGAGGTGGGGCGGGACCCACTTC. This encodes CASSSPVRWGGTHF.